The next 6 T cell receptor beta chains were all read from a single sample in a study of blood T cell repertoires in COVID-19. The protocol was immunoSEQ multiplex PCR, while the TCRdb copy is restricted to in-frame clones and leaves out a portion. The top ten clones hold 6.2% of a sample with some 100,000 clones, around three quarters of them seen once. The sample comprised peripheral blood. These receptors were collected from a man between 70 and 80 years old with acute or convalescent COVID-19.

V is TRBV27 and J is TRBJ1-5; no firm D call. This CDR3 has 13 residues. The ends were cut back, 3 bases at V and 4 bases at J, with 7 bases in the middle. Germline CDR1 MNHEY, CDR2 SMNVEV (reference sequence). CDR3: CASSFIRNQPQHF. CDR3 nucleotide sequence: TGTGCCAGCAGTTTTATCAGGAATCAGCCCCAGCATTTT.

This chain uses TRBV7-8 with TRBJ1-6, with 7 bases lining up with TRBD1. The germline V gene encodes CDR1 SGHVS and CDR2 FQNEAQ. The J segment lost 0 bases and the V segment lost 5 bases, leaving 7 bases of the junction unmatched. This CDR3 is 17 amino acids long. The CDR3 DNA sequence: TGTGCCAGCAGCGTGGACAGGACGATCTCCTATAATTCACCCCTCCACTTT. Translating it yields CASSVDRTISYNSPLHF.

V gene TRBV9 combines with J gene TRBJ2-5; the match to TRBD2 covers 8 bases. The V segment lost 4 bases and the J segment 5 bases; nucleotides outside the gene matches: 4. Germline CDR1 reads SGDLS; CDR2 reads YYNGEE. The CDR3 is made up of 13 amino acids. DNA for the CDR3: TGTGCCAGCAGCACCCGCGGGGGGGAGACCCAGTACTTC. Amino acids: CASSTRGGETQYF. The full variable domain, rest sourced from reference TRBV9 and TRBJ2-5, is DSGVTQTPKHLITATGQRVTLRCSPRSGDLSVYWYQQSLDQGLQFLIQYYNGEERAKGNILERFSAQQFPDLHSELNLSSLELGDSALYFCASSTRGGETQYFGPGTRLLVL.

The rearrangement joins TRBV5-1 to TRBJ1-2; 8 bases are a match to TRBD1. V was pared by 0 bases and J by 8 bases, with 12 bases of the junction left unmatched. The CDR3 runs to 16 residues. The germline gives CDR1 SGHRS, CDR2 YFSETQ. The CDR3 reads CASSLVTGAAGIGYTF. CDR3 DNA: TGCGCCAGCAGCTTGGTGACAGGGGCCGCCGGGATCGGCTACACCTTC.

The chain joins TRBV7-2 to TRBJ2-3; no reliable D call. The CDR3 is made up of 15 amino acids. Germline-derived CDR1 and CDR2 are SGHTA and FQGNSA. Trimming removed 1 base from V and 2 bases from J, with 10 bases in between. CDR3 DNA: TGTGCCAGCAGCTTAGAAGCGCAGAACACAGATACGCAGTATTTT. As protein: CASSLEAQNTDTQYF.

The J gene is TRBJ2-7, the V gene TRBV7-6; 8 bases fit TRBD1. J was trimmed by 2 bases and V by 5 bases; bases with no gene match: 11. CDR3 length: 16 residues. Germline V gives CDR1 SGHVS, CDR2 FNYEAQ. Here the CDR3 DNA reads TGTGCCAGCAGCGCCACTACAGGGGGGTTCGCCTACGAGCAGTACTTC. Its translation: CASSATTGGFAYEQYF.